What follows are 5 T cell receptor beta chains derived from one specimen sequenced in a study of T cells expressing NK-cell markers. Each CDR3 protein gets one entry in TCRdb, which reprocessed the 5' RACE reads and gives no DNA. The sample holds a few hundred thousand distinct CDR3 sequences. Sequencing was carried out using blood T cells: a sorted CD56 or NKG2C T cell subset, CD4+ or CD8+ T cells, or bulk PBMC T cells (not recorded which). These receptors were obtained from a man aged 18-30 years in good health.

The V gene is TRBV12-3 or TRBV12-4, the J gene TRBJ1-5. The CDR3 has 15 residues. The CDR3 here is CASSLSRGANQPQHF.

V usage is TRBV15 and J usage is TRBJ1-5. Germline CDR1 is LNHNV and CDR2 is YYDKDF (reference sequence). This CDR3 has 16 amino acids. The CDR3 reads CATSRDMSRSNQPQHF.

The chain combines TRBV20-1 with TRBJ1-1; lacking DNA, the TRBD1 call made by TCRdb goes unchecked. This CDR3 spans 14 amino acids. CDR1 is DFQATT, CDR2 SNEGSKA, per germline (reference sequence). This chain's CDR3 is CSARPRGIGTEAFF.

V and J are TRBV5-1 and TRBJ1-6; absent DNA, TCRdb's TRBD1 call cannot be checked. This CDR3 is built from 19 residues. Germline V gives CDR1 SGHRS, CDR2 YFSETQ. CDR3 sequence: CASSSKWTGGHQRDSPLHF.

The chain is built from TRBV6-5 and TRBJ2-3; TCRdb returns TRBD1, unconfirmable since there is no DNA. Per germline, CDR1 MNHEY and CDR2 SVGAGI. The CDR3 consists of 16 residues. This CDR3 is CASSYSTGSGGDTQYF.